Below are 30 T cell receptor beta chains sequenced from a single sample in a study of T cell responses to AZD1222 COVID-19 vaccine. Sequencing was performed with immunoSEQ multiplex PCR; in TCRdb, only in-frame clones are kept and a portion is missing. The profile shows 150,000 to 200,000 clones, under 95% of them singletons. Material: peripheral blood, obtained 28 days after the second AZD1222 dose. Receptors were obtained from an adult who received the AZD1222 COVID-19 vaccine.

This CDR3 reads CASSQASSRGEAFF. CDR3 sequence (DNA): TGTGCCAGCAGCCAAGCCAGTTCAAGGGGCGAGGCTTTCTTT. The chain employs TRBV7-2 and TRBJ1-1, with D possibly TRBD1 on 5 matching bases. Germline V gene lookup returns CDR1 SGHTA and CDR2 FQGNSA. V was pared by 5 bases and J by 11 bases, with 21 bases between. The CDR3 runs to 14 residues.

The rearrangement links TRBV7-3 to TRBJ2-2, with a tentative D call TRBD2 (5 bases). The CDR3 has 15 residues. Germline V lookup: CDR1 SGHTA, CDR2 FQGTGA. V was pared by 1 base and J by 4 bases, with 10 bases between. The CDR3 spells CASSLISAGTGELFF. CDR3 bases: TGTGCCAGCAGCTTAATTTCGGCGGGCACCGGGGAGCTGTTTTTT.

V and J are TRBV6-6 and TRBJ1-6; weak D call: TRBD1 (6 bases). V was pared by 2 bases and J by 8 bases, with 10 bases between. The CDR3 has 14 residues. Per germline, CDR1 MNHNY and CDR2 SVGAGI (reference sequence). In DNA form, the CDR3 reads TGTGCCAGCAGTTACGGGGACATCTATTCACCCCTCCACTTT. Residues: CASSYGDIYSPLHF.

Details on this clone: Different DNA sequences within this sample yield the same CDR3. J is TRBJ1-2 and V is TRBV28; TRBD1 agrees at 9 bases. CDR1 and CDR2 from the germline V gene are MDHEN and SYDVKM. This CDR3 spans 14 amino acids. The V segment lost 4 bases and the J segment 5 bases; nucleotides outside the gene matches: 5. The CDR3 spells CASSSGQGTYGYTF. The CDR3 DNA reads TGTGCCAGCAGTTCGGGACAGGGCACGTATGGCTACACCTTC.

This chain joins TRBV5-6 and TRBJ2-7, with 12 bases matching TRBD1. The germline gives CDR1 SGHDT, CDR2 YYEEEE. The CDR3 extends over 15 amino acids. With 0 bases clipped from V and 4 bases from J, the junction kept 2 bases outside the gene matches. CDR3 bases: TGTGCCAGCAGCTTGGGGGACAGGGGGCTTTACGAGCAGTACTTC. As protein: CASSLGDRGLYEQYF.

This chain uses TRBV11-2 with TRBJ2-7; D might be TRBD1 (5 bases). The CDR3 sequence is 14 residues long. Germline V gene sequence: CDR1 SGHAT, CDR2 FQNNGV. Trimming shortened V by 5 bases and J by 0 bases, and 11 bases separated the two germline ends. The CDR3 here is CASSPPDNSYEQYF. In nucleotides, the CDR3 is TGTGCCAGCAGCCCTCCGGACAACTCCTACGAGCAGTACTTC.

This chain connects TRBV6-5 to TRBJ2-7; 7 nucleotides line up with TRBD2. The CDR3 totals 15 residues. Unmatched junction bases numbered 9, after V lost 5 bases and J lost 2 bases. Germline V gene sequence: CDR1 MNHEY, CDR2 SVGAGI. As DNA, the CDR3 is TGTGCCAGCAGTCGGCGACTGGGGGGGGCCTACGAGCAGTACTTC. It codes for CASSRRLGGAYEQYF.

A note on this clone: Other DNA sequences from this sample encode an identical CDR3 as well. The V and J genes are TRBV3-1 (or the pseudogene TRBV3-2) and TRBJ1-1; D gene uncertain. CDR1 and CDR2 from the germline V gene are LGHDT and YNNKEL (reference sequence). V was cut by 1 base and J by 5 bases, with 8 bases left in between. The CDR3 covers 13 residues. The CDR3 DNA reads TGTGCCAGCAGCCAAGGGGGAGGGACTGAAGCTTTCTTT. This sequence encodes CASSQGGGTEAFF.

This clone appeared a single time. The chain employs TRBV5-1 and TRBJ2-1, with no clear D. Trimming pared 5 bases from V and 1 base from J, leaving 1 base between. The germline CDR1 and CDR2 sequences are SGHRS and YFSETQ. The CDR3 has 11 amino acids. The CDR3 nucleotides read TGCGCCAGCAGATCCTACAATGAGCAGTTCTTC. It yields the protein CASRSYNEQFF.

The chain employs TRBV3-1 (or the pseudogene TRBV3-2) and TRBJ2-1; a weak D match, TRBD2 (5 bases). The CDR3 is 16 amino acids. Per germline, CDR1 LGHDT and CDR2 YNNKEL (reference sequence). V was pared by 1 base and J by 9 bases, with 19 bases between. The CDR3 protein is CASSQGAPSRVSEQFF. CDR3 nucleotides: TGTGCCAGCAGCCAAGGAGCCCCTAGCCGGGTGTCTGAGCAGTTCTTC.

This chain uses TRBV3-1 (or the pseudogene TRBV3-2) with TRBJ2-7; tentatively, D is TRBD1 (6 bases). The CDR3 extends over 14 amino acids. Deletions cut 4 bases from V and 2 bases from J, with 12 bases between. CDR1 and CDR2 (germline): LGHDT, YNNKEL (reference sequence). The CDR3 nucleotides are TGTGCCAGCAGCCGCTCACAGGGCCCCTACGAGCAGTACTTC. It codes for CASSRSQGPYEQYF.

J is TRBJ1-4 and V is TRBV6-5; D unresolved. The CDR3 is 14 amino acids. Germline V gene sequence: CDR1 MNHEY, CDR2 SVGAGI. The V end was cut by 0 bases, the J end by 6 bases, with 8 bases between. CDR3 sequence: CASSYSGSDEKLFF. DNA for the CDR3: TGTGCCAGCAGTTACTCGGGCTCCGATGAAAAACTGTTTTTT.

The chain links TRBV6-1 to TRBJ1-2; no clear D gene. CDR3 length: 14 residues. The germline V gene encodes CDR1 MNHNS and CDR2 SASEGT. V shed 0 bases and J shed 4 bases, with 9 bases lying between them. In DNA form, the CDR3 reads TGTGCCAGCAGTGAAGCGTCCAACCTCTATGGCTACACCTTC. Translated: CASSEASNLYGYTF.

The CDR3 DNA follows: TGTGCCAGCACCCTCGGGAGCCGGGTCGGTTCACCCCTCCACTTT. Translating gives CASTLGSRVGSPLHF. The chain employs TRBV28 and TRBJ1-6; unclear D gene. Germline CDR1 reads MDHEN; CDR2 reads SYDVKM. Between the trimmed V and J ends, which lost 7 bases and 9 bases, there was a span of 19 bases. The CDR3 contains 15 residues.

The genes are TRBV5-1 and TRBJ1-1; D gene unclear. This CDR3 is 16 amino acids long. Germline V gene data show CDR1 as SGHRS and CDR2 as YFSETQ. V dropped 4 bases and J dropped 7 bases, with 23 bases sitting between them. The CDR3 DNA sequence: TGCGCCAGCAGCCCGTCACAGCTCGGTTTCTCGTATGAAGCTTTCTTT. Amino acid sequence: CASSPSQLGFSYEAFF. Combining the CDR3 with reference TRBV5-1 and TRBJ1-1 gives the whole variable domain KAGVTQTPRYLIKTRGQQVTLSCSPISGHRSVSWYQQTPGQGLQFLFEYFSETQRNKGNFPGRFSGRQFSNSRSEMNVSTLELGDSALYLCASSPSQLGFSYEAFFGQGTRLTVV.

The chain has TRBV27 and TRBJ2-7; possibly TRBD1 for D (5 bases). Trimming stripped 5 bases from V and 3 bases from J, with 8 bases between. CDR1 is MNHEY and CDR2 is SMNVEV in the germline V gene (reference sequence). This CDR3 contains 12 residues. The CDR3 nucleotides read TGTGCCAGCAGTCAGCAGGGCTACGAGCAGTACTTC. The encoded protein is CASSQQGYEQYF.

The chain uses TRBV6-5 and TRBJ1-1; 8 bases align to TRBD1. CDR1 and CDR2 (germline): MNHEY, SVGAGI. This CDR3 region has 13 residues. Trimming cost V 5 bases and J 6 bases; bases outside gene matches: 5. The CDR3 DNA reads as TGTGCCAGCAGTACAGCAGGGGGCGCTGAAGCTTTCTTT. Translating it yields CASSTAGGAEAFF.

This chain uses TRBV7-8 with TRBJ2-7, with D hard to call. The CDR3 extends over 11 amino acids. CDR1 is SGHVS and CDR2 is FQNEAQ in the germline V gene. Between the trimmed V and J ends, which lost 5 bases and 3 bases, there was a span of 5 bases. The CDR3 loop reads CASSLFYEQYF. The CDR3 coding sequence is TGTGCCAGCAGCCTTTTCTACGAGCAGTACTTC.

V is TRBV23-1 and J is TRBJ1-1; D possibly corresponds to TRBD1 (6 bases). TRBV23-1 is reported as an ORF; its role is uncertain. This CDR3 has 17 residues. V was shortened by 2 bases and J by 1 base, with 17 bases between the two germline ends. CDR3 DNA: TGCGCCAGCAGTCAACCGAAGATGGGACACCCGAACACTGAAGCTTTCTTT. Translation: CASSQPKMGHPNTEAFF.

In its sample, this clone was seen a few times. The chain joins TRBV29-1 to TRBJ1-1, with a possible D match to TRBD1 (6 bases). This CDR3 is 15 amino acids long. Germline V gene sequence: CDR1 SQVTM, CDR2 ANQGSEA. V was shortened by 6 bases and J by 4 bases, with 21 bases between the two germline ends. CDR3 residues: CSVVDSPRVLTEAFF. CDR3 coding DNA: TGCAGCGTCGTGGACAGTCCTAGGGTGCTCACTGAAGCTTTCTTT.

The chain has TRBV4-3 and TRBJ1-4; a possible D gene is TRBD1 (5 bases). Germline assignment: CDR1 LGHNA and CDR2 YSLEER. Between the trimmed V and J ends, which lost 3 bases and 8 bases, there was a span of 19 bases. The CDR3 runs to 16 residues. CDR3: CASSQAATVPGEKLFF. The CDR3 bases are TGCGCCAGCAGCCAGGCCGCGACAGTCCCGGGGGAAAAACTGTTTTTT.

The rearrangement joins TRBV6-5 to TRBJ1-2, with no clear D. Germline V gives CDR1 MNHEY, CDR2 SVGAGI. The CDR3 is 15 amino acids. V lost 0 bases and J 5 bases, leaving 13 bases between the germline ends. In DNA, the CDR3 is TGTGCCAGCAGTTACTCGATTTCGGCAGCTTATGGCTACACCTTC. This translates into CASSYSISAAYGYTF.

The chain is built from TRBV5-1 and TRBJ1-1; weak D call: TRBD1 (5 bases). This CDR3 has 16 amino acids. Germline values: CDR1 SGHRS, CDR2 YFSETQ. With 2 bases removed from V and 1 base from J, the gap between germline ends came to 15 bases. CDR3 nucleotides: TGCGCCAGCAGCTTAGCGGGACCGGAACCGAACACTGAAGCTTTCTTT. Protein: CASSLAGPEPNTEAFF.

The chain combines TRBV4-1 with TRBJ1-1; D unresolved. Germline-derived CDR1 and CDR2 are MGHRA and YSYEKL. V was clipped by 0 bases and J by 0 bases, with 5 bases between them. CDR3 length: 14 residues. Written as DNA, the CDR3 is TGCGCCAGCAGCCAAGAACCAGTGAACACTGAAGCTTTCTTT. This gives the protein CASSQEPVNTEAFF.

The CDR3 nucleotides are TGTGCCAGCAGCGTAGCCGGCACTGAAGCTTTCTTT. Its protein is CASSVAGTEAFF. The J gene is TRBJ1-1, the V gene TRBV9; D ambiguous. Germline lookup yields CDR1 SGDLS and CDR2 YYNGEE. The CDR3 sequence is 12 residues long. V lost 0 bases and J lost 4, with 4 bases in between.

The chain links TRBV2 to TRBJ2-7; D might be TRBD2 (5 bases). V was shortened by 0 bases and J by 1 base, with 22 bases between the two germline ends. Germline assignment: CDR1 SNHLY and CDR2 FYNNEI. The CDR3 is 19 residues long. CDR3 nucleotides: TGTGCCAGCAGTGAAGCGCTTCTCGTGGCGGGCGGTGGTTCCTACGAGCAGTACTTC. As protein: CASSEALLVAGGGSYEQYF.

CDR3: CASNPYRGGDQPQHF. The CDR3 DNA follows: TGTGCCAGCAACCCTTACAGGGGCGGCGATCAGCCCCAGCATTTT. The chain is built from TRBV28 and TRBJ1-5, with TRBD1 identical over 7 bases. CDR1 and CDR2 (germline): MDHEN, SYDVKM. Trimming took 7 bases from V and 5 from J; bases not matched to a gene: 11. This CDR3 contains 15 residues.

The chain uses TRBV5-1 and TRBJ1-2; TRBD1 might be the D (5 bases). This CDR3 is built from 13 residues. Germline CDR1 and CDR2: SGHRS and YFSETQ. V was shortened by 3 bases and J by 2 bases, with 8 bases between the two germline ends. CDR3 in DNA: TGCGCCAGCAGCTCGGGACGGAACTATGGCTACACCTTC. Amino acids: CASSSGRNYGYTF.

The CDR3 sequence is CASSTRQGNYGYTF. The CDR3, as DNA: TGTGCCAGCAGTACCCGACAGGGGAATTATGGCTACACCTTC. This chain joins TRBV6-5 and TRBJ1-2; 8 bases are a match to TRBD1. The V and J ends lost 5 bases and 5 bases, in that order; junction bases with no gene match: 7. The CDR3 runs to 14 residues. The germline V gene has CDR1 MNHEY and CDR2 SVGAGI.

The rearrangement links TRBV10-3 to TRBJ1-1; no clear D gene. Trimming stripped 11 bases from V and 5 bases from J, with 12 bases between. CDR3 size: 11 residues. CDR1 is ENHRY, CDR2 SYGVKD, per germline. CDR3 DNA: TGTGCCTCATGGGAAGAAACTGAAGCTTTCTTT. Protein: CASWEETEAFF.